This TCR beta chain was found in a study of response to subunit inactivated influenza vaccine. Points from the study as a whole: Authors proposed each seasonal influenza vaccination draws in few new T cells.

Via MiXCR, TCRdb re-called the RT-PCR reads, giving one row per CDR3 protein. Altogether just over 300,000 distinct CDR3 sequences are present, about a fifth being singletons, with the ten largest covering 10% to 13%. The CDR3 extends over 14 amino acids. Germline loops: CDR1 SEHNR, CDR2 FQNEAQ (reference sequence). V dropped 4 bases and J dropped 8; count of bases not matched to a gene: 7. Only a few counts were recorded for this clonotype. The target antigen is unknown. The V call is TRBV7-9, the J call TRBJ1-2; TRBD1 aligns across 10 bases. This TCR was sampled from a man between 45 and 75 years old who received an inactivated influenza vaccine. Sequences were derived from PBMCs from blood, sampled approximately 22 months after vaccination. The CDR3 coding sequence is TGTGCCAGCAGCTCCTCCGGGACAGGGGACGGCTACACCTTC. This gives the protein CASSSSGTGDGYTF.